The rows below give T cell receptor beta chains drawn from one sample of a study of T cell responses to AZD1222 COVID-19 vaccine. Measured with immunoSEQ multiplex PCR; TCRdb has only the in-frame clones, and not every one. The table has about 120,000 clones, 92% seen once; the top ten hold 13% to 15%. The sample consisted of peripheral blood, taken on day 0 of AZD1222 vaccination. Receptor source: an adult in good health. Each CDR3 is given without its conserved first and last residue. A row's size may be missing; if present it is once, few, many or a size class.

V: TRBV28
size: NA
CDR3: ASRPRSGANVLT

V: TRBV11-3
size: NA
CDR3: ASSSETGGLVSYEQY

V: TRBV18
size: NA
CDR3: ASSPAGGSSYEQY

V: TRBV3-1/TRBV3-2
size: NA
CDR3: ASSPGQGYEQY

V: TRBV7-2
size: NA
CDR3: ASSADGNSYEQY

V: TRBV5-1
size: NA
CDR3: ASSLGQGNYGYT

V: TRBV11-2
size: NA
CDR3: ASSLLGQTNSPLH

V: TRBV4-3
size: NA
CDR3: ASSQELTTRANYGYT

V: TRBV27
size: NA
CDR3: ASSLQGTKTGQY

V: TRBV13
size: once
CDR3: ASSSTPYSGSSYEQY

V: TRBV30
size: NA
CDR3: AWSVDIAGNTIY

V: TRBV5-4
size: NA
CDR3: ASSSLSSTQY

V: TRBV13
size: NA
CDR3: ASSQLGTGGVEAF

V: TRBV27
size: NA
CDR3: ASSLGRTRQDEQY

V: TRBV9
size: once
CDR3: ASSGTSATYNEQF

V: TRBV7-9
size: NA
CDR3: ASSFTQTYNSPLH

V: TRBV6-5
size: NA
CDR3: ASSPTRHEPLAQY

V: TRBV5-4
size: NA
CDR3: ASFRDRNTGELF

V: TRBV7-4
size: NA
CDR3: ASASRTANTGELF

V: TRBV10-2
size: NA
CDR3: ASSAGQGVDGYT

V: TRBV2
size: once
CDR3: ARRQGGGYGYT

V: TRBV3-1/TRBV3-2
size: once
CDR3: ASSQEGFGELF

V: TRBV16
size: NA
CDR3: ASSTIGELF

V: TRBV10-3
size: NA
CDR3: AISDGQGLNGYT

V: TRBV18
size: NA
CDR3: ASSPGTRTGSGEQY

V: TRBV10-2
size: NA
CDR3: ASSESNRGPYQPQH

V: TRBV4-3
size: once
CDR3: ASSQDARGGANYGYT

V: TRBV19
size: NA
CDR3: ASTGSGYGYT

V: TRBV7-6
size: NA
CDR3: ASSSGEVGTHVAF

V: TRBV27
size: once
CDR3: ASSLSTGGDNQPQH

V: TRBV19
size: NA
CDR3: ATRWGTEAF

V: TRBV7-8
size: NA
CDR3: ASSRGATGELF